This T cell receptor (beta chain) is from a study of OX40 agonist ivuxolimab in advanced cancers. For the study at large: Earlier treatment with anti-PD-1, anti-PD-L1 or anti-CTLA-4 was permitted, and 30% to 40% had received some.

Findings of the study overall: With doses of 0.1 to 3.0 mg/kg, CD4+ and CD8+ blood T cells had undergone clonal expansion by week 6. On average, a greater number of expanded clones characterised CD8+ T cells relative to CD4+.

Using immunoSEQ multiplex PCR, the repertoire was profiled, and TCRdb retains in-frame clones only, with some absent. The sample has more than 75,000 clones; roughly 90% are singletons. Of note for this clone: No antigen is known for it.

Trimming left V 9 bases short and J 2 bases short, with 15 bases between. The CDR3 contains 14 residues. Germline V gene sequence: CDR1 SGHNT, CDR2 YYREEE (reference sequence). Patients had blood sampled at baseline and again on cycle 4 day 1 and cycle 7 day 1. The rearrangement joins TRBV5-4 to TRBJ2-1; the D gene is possibly TRBD2 (5 bases). The sequencing used CD4+ or CD8+ T cells sorted from blood, collected in a trial of the OX40 agonist ivuxolimab. The source is an adult with an advanced solid tumor such as melanoma, head and neck, liver or kidney cancer. This chain's CDR3 is CATQQAGAYNEQFF. In DNA form, the CDR3 reads TGTGCCACCCAACAAGCCGGGGCCTACAATGAGCAGTTCTTC.